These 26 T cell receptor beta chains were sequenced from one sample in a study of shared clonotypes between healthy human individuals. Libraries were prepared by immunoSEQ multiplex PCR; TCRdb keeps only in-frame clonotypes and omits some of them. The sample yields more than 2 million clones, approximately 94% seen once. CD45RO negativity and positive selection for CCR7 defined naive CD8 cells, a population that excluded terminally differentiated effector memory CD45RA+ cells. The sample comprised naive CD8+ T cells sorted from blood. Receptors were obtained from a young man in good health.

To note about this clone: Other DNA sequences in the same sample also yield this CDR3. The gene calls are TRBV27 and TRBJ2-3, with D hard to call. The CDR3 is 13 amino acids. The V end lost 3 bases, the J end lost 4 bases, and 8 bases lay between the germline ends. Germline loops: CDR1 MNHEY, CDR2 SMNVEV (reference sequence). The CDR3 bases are TGTGCCAGCAGTTTCGGTGCTCCAGATACGCAGTATTTT. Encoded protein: CASSFGAPDTQYF.

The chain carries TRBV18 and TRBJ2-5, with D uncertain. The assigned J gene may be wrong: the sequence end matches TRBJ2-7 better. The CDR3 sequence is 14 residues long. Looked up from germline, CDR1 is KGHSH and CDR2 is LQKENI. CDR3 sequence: CASSQGSAPNEQYF. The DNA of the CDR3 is TGTGCCAGCTCCCAAGGGTCCGCGCCCAACGAGCAGTACTTC.

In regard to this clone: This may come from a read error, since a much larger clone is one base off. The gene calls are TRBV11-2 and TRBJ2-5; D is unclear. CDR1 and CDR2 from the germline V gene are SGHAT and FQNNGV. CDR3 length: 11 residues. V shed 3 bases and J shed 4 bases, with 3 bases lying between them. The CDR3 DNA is TGTGCCAGCAGCTTCCGAGAGACCCAGTACTTC. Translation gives CASSFRETQYF. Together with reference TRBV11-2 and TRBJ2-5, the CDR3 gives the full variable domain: EAGVAQSPRYKIIEKRQSVAFWCNPISGHATLYWYQQILGQGPKLLIQFQNNGVVDDSQLPKDRFSAERLKGVDSTLKIQPAKLEDSAVYLCASSFRETQYFGPGTRLLVL.

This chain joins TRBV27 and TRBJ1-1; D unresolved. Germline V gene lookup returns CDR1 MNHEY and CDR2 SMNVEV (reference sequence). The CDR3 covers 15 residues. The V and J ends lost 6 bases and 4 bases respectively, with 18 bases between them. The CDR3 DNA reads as TGTGCCAGCAGCCCCCTTGGGGTATCGAGCACTGAAGCTTTCTTT. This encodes CASSPLGVSSTEAFF.

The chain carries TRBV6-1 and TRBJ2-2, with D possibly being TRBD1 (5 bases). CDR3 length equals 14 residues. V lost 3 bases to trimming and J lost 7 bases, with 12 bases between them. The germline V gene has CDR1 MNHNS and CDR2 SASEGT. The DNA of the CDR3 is TGTGCCAGCAGTGACAGGGAAGTTCTCGGGGAGCTGTTTTTT. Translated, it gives CASSDREVLGELFF.

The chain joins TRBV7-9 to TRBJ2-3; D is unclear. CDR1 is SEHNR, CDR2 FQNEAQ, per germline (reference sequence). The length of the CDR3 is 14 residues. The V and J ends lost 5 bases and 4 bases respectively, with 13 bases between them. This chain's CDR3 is CASSPKGIADTQYF. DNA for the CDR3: TGTGCCAGCAGCCCTAAGGGTATTGCAGATACGCAGTATTTT.

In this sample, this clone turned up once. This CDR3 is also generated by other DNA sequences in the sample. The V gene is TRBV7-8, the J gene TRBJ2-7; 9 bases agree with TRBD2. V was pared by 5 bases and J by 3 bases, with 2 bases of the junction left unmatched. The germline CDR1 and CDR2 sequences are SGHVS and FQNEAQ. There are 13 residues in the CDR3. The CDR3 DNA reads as TGTGCCAGCAGCCTTAGCGGGAGCTACGAGCAGTACTTC. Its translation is CASSLSGSYEQYF.

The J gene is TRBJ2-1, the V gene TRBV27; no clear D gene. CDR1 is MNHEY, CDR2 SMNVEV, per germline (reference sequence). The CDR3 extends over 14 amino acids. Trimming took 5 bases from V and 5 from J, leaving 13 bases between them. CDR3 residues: CASSPSPGHNEQFF. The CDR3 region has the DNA TGTGCCAGCAGTCCCTCCCCGGGCCACAATGAGCAGTTCTTC.

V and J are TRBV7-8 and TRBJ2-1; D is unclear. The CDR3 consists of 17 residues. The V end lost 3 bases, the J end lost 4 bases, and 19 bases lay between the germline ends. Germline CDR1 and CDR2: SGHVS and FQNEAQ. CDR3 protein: CASSLQSHHRAYNEQFF. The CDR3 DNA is TGTGCCAGCAGCTTGCAAAGCCATCACCGAGCATACAATGAGCAGTTCTTC. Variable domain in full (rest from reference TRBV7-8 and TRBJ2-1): GAGVSQSPRYKVAKRGQDVALRCDPISGHVSLFWYQQALGQGPEFLTYFQNEAQLDKSGLPSDRFFAERPEGSVSTLKIQRTQQEDSAVYLCASSLQSHHRAYNEQFFGPGTRLTVL.

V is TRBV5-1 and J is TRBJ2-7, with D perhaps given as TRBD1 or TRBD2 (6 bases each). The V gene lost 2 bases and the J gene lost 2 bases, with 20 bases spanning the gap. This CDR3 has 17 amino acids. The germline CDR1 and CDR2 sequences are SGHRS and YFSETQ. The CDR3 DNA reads TGCGCCAGCAGCTTCGAGGGGGGCGGACTATTCCCCTACGAGCAGTACTTC. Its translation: CASSFEGGGLFPYEQYF.

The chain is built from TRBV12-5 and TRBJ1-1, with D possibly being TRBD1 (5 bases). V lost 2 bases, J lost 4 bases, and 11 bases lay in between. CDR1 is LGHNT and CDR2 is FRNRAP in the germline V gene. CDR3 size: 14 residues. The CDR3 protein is CASGLWAGTTEAFF. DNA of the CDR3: TGTGCTAGTGGTTTGTGGGCAGGGACCACTGAAGCTTTCTTT.

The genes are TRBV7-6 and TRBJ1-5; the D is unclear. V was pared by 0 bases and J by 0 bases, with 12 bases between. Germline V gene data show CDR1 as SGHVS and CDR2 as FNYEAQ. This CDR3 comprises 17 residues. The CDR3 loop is CASSLAGRANSNQPQHF. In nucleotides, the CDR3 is TGTGCCAGCAGCTTAGCAGGAAGAGCAAATAGCAATCAGCCCCAGCATTTT.

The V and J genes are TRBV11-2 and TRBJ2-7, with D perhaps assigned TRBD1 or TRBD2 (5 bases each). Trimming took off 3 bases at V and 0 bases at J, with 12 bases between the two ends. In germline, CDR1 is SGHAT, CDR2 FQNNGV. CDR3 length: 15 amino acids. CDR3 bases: TGTGCCAGCAGCTTCTTATCGGGGCGCTCCTACGAGCAGTACTTC. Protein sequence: CASSFLSGRSYEQYF.

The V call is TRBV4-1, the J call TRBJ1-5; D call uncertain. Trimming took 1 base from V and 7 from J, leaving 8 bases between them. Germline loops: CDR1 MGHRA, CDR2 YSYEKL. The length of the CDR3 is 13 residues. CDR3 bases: TGCGCCAGCAGCCAAGTCCGGGAGCAGCCCCAGCATTTT. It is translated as CASSQVREQPQHF.

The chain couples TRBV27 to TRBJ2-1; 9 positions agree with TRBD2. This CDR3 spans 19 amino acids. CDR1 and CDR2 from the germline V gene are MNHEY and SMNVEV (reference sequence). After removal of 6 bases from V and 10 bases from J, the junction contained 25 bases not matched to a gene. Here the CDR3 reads CASRFRAGGPAPPQWEQFF. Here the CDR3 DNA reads TGTGCCAGCAGGTTTCGGGCGGGAGGGCCTGCCCCTCCCCAGTGGGAGCAGTTCTTC.

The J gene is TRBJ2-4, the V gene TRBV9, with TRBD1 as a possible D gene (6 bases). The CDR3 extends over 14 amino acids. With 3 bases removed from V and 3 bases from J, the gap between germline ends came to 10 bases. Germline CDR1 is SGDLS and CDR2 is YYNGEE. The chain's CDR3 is CASSEGGGKNIQYF. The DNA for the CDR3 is TGTGCCAGCAGCGAAGGGGGTGGCAAAAACATTCAGTACTTC.

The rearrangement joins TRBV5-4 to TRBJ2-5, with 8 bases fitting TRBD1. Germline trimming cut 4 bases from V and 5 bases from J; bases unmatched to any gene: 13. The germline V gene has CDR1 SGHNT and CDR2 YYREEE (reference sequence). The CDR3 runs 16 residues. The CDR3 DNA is TGTGCCAGCAGCGACCCTATCGGACAGGGTGGCGAGACCCAGTACTTC. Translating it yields CASSDPIGQGGETQYF. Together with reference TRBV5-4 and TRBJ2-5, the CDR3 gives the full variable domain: ETGVTQSPTHLIKTRGQQVTLRCSSQSGHNTVSWYQQALGQGPQFIFQYYREEENGRGNFPPRFSGLQFPNYSSELNVNALELDDSALYLCASSDPIGQGGETQYFGPGTRLLVL.

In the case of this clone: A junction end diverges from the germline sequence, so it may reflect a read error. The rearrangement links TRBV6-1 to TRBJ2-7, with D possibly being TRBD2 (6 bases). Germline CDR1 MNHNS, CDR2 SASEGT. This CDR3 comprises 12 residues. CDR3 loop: CATSGLPYEQYF. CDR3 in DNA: TGTGCCACCAGTGGACTACCCTACGAGCAGTACTTC.

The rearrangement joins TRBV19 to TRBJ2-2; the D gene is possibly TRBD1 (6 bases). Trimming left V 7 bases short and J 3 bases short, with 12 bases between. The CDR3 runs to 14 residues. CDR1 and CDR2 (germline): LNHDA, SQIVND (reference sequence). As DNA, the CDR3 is TGTGCCAGTACTGGGGGCGCCGACACCGGGGAGCTGTTTTTT. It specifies CASTGGADTGELFF.

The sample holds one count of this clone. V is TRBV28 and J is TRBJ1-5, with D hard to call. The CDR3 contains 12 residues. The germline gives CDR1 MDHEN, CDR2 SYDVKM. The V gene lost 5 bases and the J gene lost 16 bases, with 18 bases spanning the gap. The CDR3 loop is CASSLDGSEKHF. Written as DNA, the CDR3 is TGTGCCAGCAGTCTGGACGGCAGTGAAAAACATTTT.

The CDR3 DNA reads TGTGCCAGCAGCTTAGTAGCCGAATATGGCTACACCTTC. This codes for CASSLVAEYGYTF. The chain carries TRBV7-9 and TRBJ1-2; D unclear. Trimming stripped 1 base from V and 5 bases from J, with 8 bases between. From germline, CDR1 is SEHNR and CDR2 FQNEAQ (reference sequence). This CDR3 has 13 residues.

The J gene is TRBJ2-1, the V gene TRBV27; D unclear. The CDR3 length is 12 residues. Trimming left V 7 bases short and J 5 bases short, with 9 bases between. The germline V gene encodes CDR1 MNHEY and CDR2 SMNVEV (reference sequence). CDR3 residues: CASTAGNNEQFF. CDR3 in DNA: TGTGCCAGCACGGCCGGAAACAATGAGCAGTTCTTC.

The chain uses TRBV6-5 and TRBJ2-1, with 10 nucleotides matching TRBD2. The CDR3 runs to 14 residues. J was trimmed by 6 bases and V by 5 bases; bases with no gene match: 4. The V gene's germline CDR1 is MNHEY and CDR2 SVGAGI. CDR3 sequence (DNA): TGTGCCAGCAGTATAGCGGGAGGTCTCAATGAGCAGTTCTTC. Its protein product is CASSIAGGLNEQFF.

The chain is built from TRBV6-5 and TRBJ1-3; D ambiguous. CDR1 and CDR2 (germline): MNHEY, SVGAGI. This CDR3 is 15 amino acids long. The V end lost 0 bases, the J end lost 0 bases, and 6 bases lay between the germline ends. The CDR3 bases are TGTGCCAGCAGTTACTCGGGCAGCTCTGGAAACACCATATATTTT. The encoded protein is CASSYSGSSGNTIYF.

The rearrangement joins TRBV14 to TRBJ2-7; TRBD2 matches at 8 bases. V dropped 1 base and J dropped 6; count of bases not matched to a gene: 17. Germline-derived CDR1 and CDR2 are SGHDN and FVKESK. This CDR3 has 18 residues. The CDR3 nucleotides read TGTGCCAGCAGCCAAGTAGGGTCTCGCCGGGGGGGGCTCGGCGAGCAGTACTTC. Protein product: CASSQVGSRRGGLGEQYF.

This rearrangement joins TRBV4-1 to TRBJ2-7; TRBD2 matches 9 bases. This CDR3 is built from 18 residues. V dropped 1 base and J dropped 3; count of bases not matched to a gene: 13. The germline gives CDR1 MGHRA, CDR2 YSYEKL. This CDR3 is CASSQVLAGGATHYEQYF. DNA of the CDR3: TGCGCCAGCAGCCAAGTCCTTGCGGGGGGGGCGACTCACTACGAGCAGTACTTC.